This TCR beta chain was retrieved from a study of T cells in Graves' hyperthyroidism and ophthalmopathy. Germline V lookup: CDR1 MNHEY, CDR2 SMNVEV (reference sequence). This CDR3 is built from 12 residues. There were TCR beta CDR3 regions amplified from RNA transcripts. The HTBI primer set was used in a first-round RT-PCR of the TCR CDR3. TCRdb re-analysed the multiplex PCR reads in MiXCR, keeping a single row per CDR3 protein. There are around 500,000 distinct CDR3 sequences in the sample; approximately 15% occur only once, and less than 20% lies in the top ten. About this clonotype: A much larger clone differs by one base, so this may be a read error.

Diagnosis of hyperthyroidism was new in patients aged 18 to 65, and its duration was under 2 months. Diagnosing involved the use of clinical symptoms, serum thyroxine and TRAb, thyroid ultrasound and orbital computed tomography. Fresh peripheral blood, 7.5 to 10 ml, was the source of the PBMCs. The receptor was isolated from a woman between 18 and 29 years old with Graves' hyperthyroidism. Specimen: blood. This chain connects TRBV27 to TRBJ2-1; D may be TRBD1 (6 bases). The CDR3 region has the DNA TGTGCCGGCAGTTTGGGGGCTGGAGAGCAGTTCTTC. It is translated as CAGSLGAGEQFF.